One sample yielded the 3 T cell receptor beta chains listed below, sequenced in a study of cytomegalovirus exposure and HLA in healthy donors. The PCR made use of 60 Vbeta and 13 Jbeta primers. The repertoire was sequenced with immunoSEQ multiplex PCR; TCRdb's copy has only in-frame clones and lacks some. Of 250,000 to 300,000 clones listed, about nine tenths are singletons. The specimen was PBMCs. Every receptor here comes from a girl aged 2 to 10 in good health and CMV-seronegative.

The chain uses TRBV19 and TRBJ1-4, with D perhaps matching TRBD1 (6 bases). The CDR3 consists of 14 residues. CDR1 and CDR2 from the germline V gene are LNHDA and SQIVND (reference sequence). Trimming shortened V by 5 bases and J by 8 bases, and 15 bases separated the two germline ends. The CDR3 nucleotides read TGTGCCAGTAGTCCACATCGAGGACAGGAAAAACTGTTTTTT. Protein: CASSPHRGQEKLFF.

V gene TRBV7-2 combines with J gene TRBJ1-1, with 7 bases aligning to TRBD1. Looked up from germline, CDR1 is SGHTA and CDR2 is FQGNSA. Unmatched junction bases numbered 17, after V lost 2 bases and J lost 5 bases. The CDR3 runs to 18 residues. The DNA for the CDR3 is TGTGCCAGCAGCTTACCCTTCAGGGGATATCCACAGGGGACTGAAGCTTTCTTT. It codes for CASSLPFRGYPQGTEAFF.

The V call is TRBV19, the J call TRBJ1-2; a weak D match, TRBD1 (5 bases). Deletions cut 3 bases from V and 2 bases from J, with 13 bases between. Germline V CDR1 and CDR2: LNHDA, SQIVND (reference sequence). The CDR3 loop spans 15 amino acids. The CDR3 sequence: CASSISGRANYGYTF. The CDR3 nucleotides read TGTGCCAGTAGTATTTCGGGCAGGGCGAACTATGGCTACACCTTC. The whole variable domain, remainder taken from reference TRBV19 and TRBJ1-2, is DGGITQSPKYLFRKEGQNVTLSCEQNLNHDAMYWYRQDPGQGLRLIYYSQIVNDFQKGDIAEGYSVSREKKESFPLTVTSAQKNPTAFYLCASSISGRANYGYTFGSGTRLTVV.